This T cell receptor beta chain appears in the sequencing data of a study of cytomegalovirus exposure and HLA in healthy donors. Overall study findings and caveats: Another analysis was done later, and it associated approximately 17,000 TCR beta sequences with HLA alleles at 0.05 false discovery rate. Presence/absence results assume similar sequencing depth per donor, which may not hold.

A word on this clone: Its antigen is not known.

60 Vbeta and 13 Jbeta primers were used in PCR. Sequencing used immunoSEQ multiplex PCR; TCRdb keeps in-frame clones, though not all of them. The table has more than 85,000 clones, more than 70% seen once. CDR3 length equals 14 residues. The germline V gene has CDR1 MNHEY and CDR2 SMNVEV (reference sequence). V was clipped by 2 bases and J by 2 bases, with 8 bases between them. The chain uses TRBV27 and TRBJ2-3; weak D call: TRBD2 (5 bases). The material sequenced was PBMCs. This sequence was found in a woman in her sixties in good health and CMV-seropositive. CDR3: CASSLVGDTDTQYF. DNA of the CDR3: TGTGCCAGCAGTTTAGTCGGGGACACAGATACGCAGTATTTT.